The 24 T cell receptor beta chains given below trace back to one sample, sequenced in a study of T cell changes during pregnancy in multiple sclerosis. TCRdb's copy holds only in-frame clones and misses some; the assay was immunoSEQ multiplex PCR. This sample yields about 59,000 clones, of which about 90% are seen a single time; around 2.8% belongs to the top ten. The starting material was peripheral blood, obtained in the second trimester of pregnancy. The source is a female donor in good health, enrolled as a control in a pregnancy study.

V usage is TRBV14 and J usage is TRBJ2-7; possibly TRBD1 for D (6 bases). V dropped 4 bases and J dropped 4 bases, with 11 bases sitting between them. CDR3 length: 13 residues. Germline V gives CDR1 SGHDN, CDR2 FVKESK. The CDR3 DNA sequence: TGTGCCAGCAGCCGCCTAAGGGGGTACGAGCAGTACTTC. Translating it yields CASSRLRGYEQYF.

Here the CDR3 reads CASSTSPTGSGNTIYF. CDR3 nucleotides: TGTGCCAGTAGTACATCCCCGACAGGTTCTGGAAACACCATATATTTT. This chain links TRBV19 with TRBJ1-3; weak D call: TRBD1 (6 bases). CDR1 is LNHDA and CDR2 is SQIVND in the germline V gene (reference sequence). Deletions cut 4 bases from V and 1 base from J, with 14 bases between. This CDR3 has 16 amino acids.

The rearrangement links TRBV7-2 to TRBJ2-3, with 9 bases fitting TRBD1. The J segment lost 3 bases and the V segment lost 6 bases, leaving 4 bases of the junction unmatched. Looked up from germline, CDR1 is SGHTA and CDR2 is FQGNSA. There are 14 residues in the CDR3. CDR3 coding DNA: TGTGCCAGCAGGGGACAGGGTAGGACAGATACGCAGTATTTT. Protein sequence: CASRGQGRTDTQYF.

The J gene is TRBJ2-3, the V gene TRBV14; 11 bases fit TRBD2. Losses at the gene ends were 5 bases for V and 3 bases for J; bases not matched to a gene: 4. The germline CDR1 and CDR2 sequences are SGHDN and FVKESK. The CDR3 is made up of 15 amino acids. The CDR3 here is CASSGRTSGTDTQYF. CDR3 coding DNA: TGTGCCAGCAGCGGAAGGACTAGCGGGACAGATACGCAGTATTTT.

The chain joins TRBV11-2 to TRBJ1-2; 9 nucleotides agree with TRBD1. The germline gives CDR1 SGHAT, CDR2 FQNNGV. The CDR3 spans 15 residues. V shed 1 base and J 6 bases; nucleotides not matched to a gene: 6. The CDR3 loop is CASSLAGTGWNGYTF. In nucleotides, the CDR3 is TGTGCCAGCAGCTTAGCGGGGACAGGGTGGAATGGCTACACCTTC.

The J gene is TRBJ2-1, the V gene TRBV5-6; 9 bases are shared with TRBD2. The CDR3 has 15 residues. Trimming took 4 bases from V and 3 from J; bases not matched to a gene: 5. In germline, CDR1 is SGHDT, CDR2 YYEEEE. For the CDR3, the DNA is TGTGCCAGCAGCCCCCGCGGGGGGGACTACAATGAGCAGTTCTTC. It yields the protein CASSPRGGDYNEQFF.

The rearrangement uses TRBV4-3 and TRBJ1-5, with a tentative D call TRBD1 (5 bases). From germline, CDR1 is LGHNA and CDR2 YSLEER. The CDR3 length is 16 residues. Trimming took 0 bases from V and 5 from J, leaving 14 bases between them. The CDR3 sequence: CASSQDRTLRDQPQHF. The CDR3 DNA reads TGCGCCAGCAGCCAAGATAGGACACTAAGAGATCAGCCCCAGCATTTT.

CDR3 sequence: CASSYSNRSPRSSYNEQFF. For the CDR3, the DNA is TGTGCCAGCAGTTACTCGAACAGGTCCCCGAGGAGCTCCTACAATGAGCAGTTCTTC. The rearrangement links TRBV6-7 to TRBJ2-1, with a possible D match to TRBD1 (5 bases). TRBV6-7 has ORF status, its function being uncertain. The germline V and J ends were trimmed by 0 bases and 0 bases, with 18 bases remaining between them. The CDR3 length is 19 residues.

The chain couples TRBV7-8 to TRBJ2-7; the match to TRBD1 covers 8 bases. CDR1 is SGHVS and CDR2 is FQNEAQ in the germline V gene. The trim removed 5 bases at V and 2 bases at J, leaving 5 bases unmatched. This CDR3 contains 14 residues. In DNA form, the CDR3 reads TGTGCCAGCAGCCCCGTGGGACAGGCCTACGAGCAGTACTTC. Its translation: CASSPVGQAYEQYF.

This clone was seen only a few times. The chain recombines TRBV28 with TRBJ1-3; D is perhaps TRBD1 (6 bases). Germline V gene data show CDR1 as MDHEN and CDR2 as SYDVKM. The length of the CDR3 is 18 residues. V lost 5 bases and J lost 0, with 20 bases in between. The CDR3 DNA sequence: TGTGCCAGCAGTCCGCCTGGAGCGGGGGCGTTCTCTGGAAACACCATATATTTT. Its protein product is CASSPPGAGAFSGNTIYF. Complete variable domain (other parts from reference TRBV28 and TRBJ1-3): DVKVTQSSRYLVKRTGEKVFLECVQDMDHENMFWYRQDPGLGLRLIYFSYDVKMKEKGDIPEGYSVSREKKERFSLILESASTNQTSMYLCASSPPGAGAFSGNTIYFGEGSWLTVV.

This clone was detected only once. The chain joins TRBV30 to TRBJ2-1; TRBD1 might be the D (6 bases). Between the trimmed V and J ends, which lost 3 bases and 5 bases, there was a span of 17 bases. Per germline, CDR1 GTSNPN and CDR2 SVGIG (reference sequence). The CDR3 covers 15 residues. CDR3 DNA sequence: TGTGCCTGGAGCGCAGGTGGGGGCCGAGACAATGAGCAGTTCTTC. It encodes CAWSAGGGRDNEQFF. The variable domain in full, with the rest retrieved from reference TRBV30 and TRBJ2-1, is SQTIHQWPATLVQPVGSPLSLECTVEGTSNPNLYWYRQAAGRGLQLLFYSVGIGQISSEVPQNLSASRPQDRQFILSSKKLLLSDSGFYLCAWSAGGGRDNEQFFGPGTRLTVL.

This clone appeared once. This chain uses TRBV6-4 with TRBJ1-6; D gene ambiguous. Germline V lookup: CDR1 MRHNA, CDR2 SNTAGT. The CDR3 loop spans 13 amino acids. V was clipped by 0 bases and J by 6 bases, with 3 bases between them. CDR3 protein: CASSDSSNSPLHF. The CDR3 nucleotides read TGTGCCAGCAGTGACTCCAGTAATTCACCCCTCCACTTT.

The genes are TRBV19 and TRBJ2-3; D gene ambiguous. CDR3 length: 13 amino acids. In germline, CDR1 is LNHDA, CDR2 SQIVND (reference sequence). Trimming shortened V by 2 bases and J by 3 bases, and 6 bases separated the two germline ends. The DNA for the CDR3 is TGTGCCAGTAGTATATCGAGGACAGATACGCAGTATTTT. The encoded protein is CASSISRTDTQYF.

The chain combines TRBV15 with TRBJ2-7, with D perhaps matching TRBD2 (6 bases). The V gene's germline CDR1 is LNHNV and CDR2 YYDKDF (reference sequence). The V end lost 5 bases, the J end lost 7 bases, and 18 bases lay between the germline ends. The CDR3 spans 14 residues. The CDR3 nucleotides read TGTGCCACCAGCCTGCGGGAAAGAGCTCGGGAGCAGTACTTC. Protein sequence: CATSLRERAREQYF. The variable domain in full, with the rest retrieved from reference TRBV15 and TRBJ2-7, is DAMVIQNPRYQVTQFGKPVTLSCSQTLNHNVMYWYQQKSSQAPKLLFHYYDKDFNNEADTPDNFQSRRPNTSFCFLDIRSPGLGDTAMYLCATSLRERAREQYFGPGTRLTVT.

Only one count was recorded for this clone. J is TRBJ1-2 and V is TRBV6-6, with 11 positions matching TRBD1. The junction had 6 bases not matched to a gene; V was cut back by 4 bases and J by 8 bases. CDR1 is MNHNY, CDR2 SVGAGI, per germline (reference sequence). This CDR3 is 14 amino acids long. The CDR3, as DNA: TGTGCCAGCAGTTTAGGACAGGGGGCCGGCGGCTACACCTTC. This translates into CASSLGQGAGGYTF.

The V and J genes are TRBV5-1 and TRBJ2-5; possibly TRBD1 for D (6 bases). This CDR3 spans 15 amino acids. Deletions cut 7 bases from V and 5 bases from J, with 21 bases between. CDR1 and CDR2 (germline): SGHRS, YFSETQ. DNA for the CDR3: TGCGCCAGCCGCCTTAATCAGGTTAGGGGGGAGACCCAGTACTTC. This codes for CASRLNQVRGETQYF.

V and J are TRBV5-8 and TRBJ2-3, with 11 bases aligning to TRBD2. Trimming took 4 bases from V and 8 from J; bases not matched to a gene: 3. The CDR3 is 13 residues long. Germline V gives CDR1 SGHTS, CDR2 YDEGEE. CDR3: CASSLAGGATQYF. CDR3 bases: TGTGCCAGCAGCCTAGCGGGGGGCGCTACGCAGTATTTT.

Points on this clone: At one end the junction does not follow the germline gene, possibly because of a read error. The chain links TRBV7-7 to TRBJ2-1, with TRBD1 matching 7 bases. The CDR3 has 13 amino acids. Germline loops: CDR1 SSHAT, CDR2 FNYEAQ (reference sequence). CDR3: CASSRDRDNEQFF. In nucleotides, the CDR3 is TGTGCTAGCAGTCGTGACAGGGACAATGAGCAGTTCTTC.

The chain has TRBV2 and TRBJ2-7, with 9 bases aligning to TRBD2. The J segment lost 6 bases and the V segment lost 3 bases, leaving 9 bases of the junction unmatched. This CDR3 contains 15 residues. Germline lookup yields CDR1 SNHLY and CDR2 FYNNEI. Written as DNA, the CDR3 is TGTGCCAGCAGTGACGGGTGGGGACTAGCATCCGAGCAGTACTTC. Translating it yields CASSDGWGLASEQYF.

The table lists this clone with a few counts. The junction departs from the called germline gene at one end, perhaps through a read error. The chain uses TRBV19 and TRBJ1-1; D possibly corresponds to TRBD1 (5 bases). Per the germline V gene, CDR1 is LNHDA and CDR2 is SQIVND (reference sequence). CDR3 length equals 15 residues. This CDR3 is CASRIDRQGLAEAFF. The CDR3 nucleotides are TGTGCCAGTAGAATAGATCGCCAGGGCTTGGCTGAAGCTTTCTTT.

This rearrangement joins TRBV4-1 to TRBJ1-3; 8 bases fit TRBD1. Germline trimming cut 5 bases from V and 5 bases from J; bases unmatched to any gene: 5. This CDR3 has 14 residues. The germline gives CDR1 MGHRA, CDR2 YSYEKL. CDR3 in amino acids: CASSVGTGRNTIYF. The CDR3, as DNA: TGCGCCAGCAGCGTGGGGACAGGACGAAACACCATATATTTT.

The CDR3 DNA follows: TGTGCTAGTGGTTTTTTCCCCAGGGGATTGAATTCACCCCTCCACTTT. Translating gives CASGFFPRGLNSPLHF. This chain links TRBV12-5 with TRBJ1-6; tentatively, D is TRBD1 (6 bases). This CDR3 contains 16 residues. Germline-derived CDR1 and CDR2 are LGHNT and FRNRAP. Trimming left V 3 bases short and J 7 bases short, with 16 bases between.

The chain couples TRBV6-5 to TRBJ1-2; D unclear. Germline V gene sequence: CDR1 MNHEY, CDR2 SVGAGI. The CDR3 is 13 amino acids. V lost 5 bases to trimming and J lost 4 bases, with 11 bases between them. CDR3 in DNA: TGTGCCAGCAGTGCAGGTGTCCGCTATGGCTACACCTTC. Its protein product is CASSAGVRYGYTF.

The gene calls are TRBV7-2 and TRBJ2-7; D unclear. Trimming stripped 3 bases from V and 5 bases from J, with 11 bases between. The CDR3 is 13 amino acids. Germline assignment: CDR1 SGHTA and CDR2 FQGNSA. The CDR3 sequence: CASSFPGRDEQYF. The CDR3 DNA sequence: TGTGCCAGCAGCTTCCCTGGTCGGGACGAGCAGTACTTC. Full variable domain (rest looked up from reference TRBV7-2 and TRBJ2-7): GAGVSQSPSNKVTEKGKDVELRCDPISGHTALYWYRQSLGQGLEFLIYFQGNSAPDKSGLPSDRFSAERTGGSVSTLTIQRTQQEDSAVYLCASSFPGRDEQYFGPGTRLTVT.